Listed below are T cell receptor beta chains from one sample, sequenced in a study of cytomegalovirus exposure and HLA in healthy donors. Sequencing was performed with immunoSEQ multiplex PCR; in TCRdb, only in-frame clones are kept and a portion is missing. The top ten hold 16% of the sample, which has fewer than 100,000 clones, over 60% seen once. Sequencing was carried out using PBMCs. These receptors came from a man aged 55 to 70 in good health and CMV-seropositive. Each CDR3 is given with its conserved first and last residue. Each record gives: D gene, J gene, clone size, V gene, CDR3 protein, CDR3 DNA. A D gene is named only where the DNA matches it firmly. Expanded clones get a size class; other rows say once, few or many, or leave the size out.

D: .; J: TRBJ1-2; size: .; V: TRBV6-1; CDR3: CASSESTHAQGSYGYTF; DNA: TGTGCCAGCAGTGAATCCACCCATGCCCAGGGTAGCTATGGCTACACCTTC
D: .; J: TRBJ2-7; size: .; V: TRBV7-9; CDR3: CASSLAGGYEQYF; DNA: TGTGCCAGCAGCTTAGCGGGGGGTTACGAGCAGTACTTC
D: .; J: TRBJ1-2; size: once; V: TRBV15; CDR3: CATSRDRVAANYGYTF; DNA: TGTGCCACCAGCAGAGATCGGGTGGCTGCTAACTATGGCTACACCTTC
D: .; J: TRBJ1-6; size: few; V: TRBV6-5; CDR3: CASSLLDSNSPLHF; DNA: TGTGCCAGCAGTCTCCTAGACAGTAATTCACCCCTCCACTTT
D: TRBD1; J: TRBJ2-7; size: .; V: TRBV6-5; CDR3: CASSYDRGDSEQYF; DNA: TGTGCCAGCAGTTACGACAGGGGAGACAGCGAGCAGTACTTC
D: .; J: TRBJ2-3; size: .; V: TRBV7-3; CDR3: CASSFGGGLTDTQYF; DNA: TGTGCCAGCAGCTTTGGTGGCGGCCTCACAGATACGCAGTATTTT
D: .; J: TRBJ1-6; size: .; V: TRBV6-1; CDR3: CASSDLFNSPLHF; DNA: TGTGCCAGCAGTGACTTGTTTAATTCACCCCTCCACTTT
D: .; J: TRBJ1-5; size: .; V: TRBV7-8; CDR3: CASSLVGTINQPQHF; DNA: TGTGCCAGCAGCTTAGTCGGGACAATTAATCAGCCCCAGCATTTT
D: .; J: TRBJ2-1; size: .; V: TRBV19; CDR3: CASRPTGSSYNEQFF; DNA: TGTGCCAGTAGGCCCACAGGTAGCTCCTACAATGAGCAGTTCTTC
D: .; J: TRBJ1-2; size: .; V: TRBV13; CDR3: CASRSWSAGEGNGYTF; DNA: TGTGCCAGCAGGTCCTGGTCGGCAGGGGAAGGAAATGGCTACACCTTC
D: .; J: TRBJ1-5; size: .; V: TRBV19; CDR3: CASSIITPSIDQPQHF; DNA: TGTGCCAGTAGTATAATCACCCCAAGCATCGATCAGCCCCAGCATTTT
D: .; J: TRBJ2-2; size: .; V: TRBV6-5; CDR3: CASSYRRSTGELFF; DNA: TGTGCCAGCAGTTACCGCCGGAGCACCGGGGAGCTGTTTTTT
D: .; J: TRBJ2-7; size: .; V: TRBV20-1; CDR3: CSVPGVYEQYF; DNA: TGCAGTGTCCCCGGGGTCTACGAGCAGTACTTC
D: .; J: TRBJ2-1; size: .; V: TRBV15; CDR3: CATSRTGGIYNEQFF; DNA: TGTGCCACCAGCAGGACGGGCGGGATATACAATGAGCAGTTCTTC
D: TRBD2; J: TRBJ2-1; size: .; V: TRBV4-3; CDR3: CASSLKAYSIAGFNEQFF; DNA: TGCGCCAGCAGCCTCAAAGCATATAGTATAGCGGGGTTCAATGAGCAGTTCTTC
D: TRBD1; J: TRBJ1-2; size: .; V: TRBV28; CDR3: CASSTPGQAFYTF; DNA: TGTGCCAGCAGTACCCCGGGACAGGCCTTCTACACCTTC